Following are 29 T cell receptor beta chains from one sample sequenced in a study of human T cells and chemical hapten exposure. Time point meaning: patch test 1, 2 weeks after DPC sensitization. Indicated treatment: therapeutic diphenylcyclopropenone sensitization with weekly scalp DPC. TCRdb called the RACE reads again in MiXCR, with one record for every CDR3 protein. This sample has approximately 82,000 distinct CDR3 sequences, with about 12% found just once. Sequencing was performed on whole blood, taken in connection with sensitization to the hapten diphenylcyclopropenone (DPC). The origin of the receptors is a woman between 55 and 75 years old with alopecia areata. Some clones in this sample may be carry-over from other donors' samples.

A few counts support this clonotype. The gene calls are TRBV18 and TRBJ2-7; D may be TRBD1 or TRBD2 (5 bases each). The CDR3 length is 15 residues. V was shortened by 4 bases and J by 2 bases, with 15 bases between the two germline ends. Germline V CDR1 and CDR2: KGHSH, LQKENI. As DNA, the CDR3 is TGTGCCAGCTCACAGACCGGGACCTTGACCTACGAGCAGTACTTC. Amino acids: CASSQTGTLTYEQYF.

This clonotype came up many times. This sequence joins TRBV2 and TRBJ2-1, with 8 bases identical to TRBD2. This CDR3 contains 16 residues. V was clipped by 4 bases and J by 0 bases; unmatched bases: 5. CDR1 SNHLY and CDR2 FYNNEI come from the germline V gene. CDR3 loop: CASSGTSRSSYNEQFF. The CDR3 nucleotides are TGTGCCAGCAGTGGGACTAGCAGGAGCTCCTACAATGAGCAGTTCTTC.

This clonotype came up many times. The gene calls are TRBV6-4 and TRBJ2-2, with D perhaps given as TRBD1 or TRBD2 (5 bases each). The CDR3 totals 14 residues. The V end was cut by 8 bases, the J end by 4 bases, with 14 bases between. CDR1 and CDR2 (germline): MRHNA, SNTAGT. In nucleotides, the CDR3 is TGTGCCAGCGCCCTGGGGGAGTTCACCGGGGAGCTGTTTTTT. This gives the protein CASALGEFTGELFF.

This clonotype was counted ten times or more. This chain connects TRBV5-1 to TRBJ1-1; 8 bases align to TRBD1. The CDR3 is 15 amino acids. CDR1 is SGHRS, CDR2 YFSETQ, per germline. Germline trimming cut 5 bases from V and 0 bases from J; bases unmatched to any gene: 6. The CDR3, as DNA: TGCGCCAGCAGTCCGGGACAGGCTATGAACACTGAAGCTTTCTTT. Translation gives CASSPGQAMNTEAFF.

The chain employs TRBV12-3 or TRBV12-4 and TRBJ2-2, with D maybe TRBD1 (5 bases). The CDR3 totals 15 residues. Trimming pared 4 bases from V and 6 bases from J, leaving 15 bases between. The DNA for the CDR3 is TGTGCCAGCAGTTCCCAGCAGGGTTCGGCCGGGGAGCTGTTTTTT. Protein: CASSSQQGSAGELFF.

The V gene is TRBV6-5, the J gene TRBJ2-2, with D perhaps assigned TRBD1 or TRBD2 (5 bases each). Germline V lookup: CDR1 MNHEY, CDR2 SVGAGI. Trimming left V 8 bases short and J 2 bases short, with 15 bases between. The CDR3 spans 15 residues. In nucleotides, the CDR3 is TGTGCCAGCGGCTGGGACCTCCTTAACACCGGGGAGCTGTTTTTT. Translating it yields CASGWDLLNTGELFF.

There are a few counts of this clonotype. The V gene is TRBV20-1, the J gene TRBJ2-7; D call uncertain. CDR3 length equals 12 residues. V was clipped by 3 bases and J by 4 bases, with 10 bases between them. The germline V gene encodes CDR1 DFQATT and CDR2 SNEGSKA (reference sequence). The CDR3 DNA reads TGCAGTGCTAGGGTGGCGCGTTACGAGCAGTACTTC. This sequence encodes CSARVARYEQYF.

The rearrangement joins TRBV7-3 to TRBJ1-1, with D maybe TRBD1 (5 bases). The CDR3 is made up of 16 amino acids. The V end was cut by 4 bases, the J end by 1 base, with 16 bases between. CDR1 and CDR2 from the germline V gene are SGHTA and FQGTGA. The CDR3 loop reads CASSSFGAATNTEAFF. The CDR3, as DNA: TGTGCCAGCAGCTCTTTCGGGGCTGCTACGAACACTGAAGCTTTCTTT.

The chain combines TRBV4-1 with TRBJ1-6, with a weak D call TRBD1 (5 bases). Trimming took off 3 bases at V and 2 bases at J, with 11 bases between the two ends. Looked up from germline, CDR1 is MGHRA and CDR2 is YSYEKL. CDR3 length: 16 residues. The CDR3 spells CASSQIQGTYNSPLHF. CDR3 nucleotide sequence: TGCGCCAGCAGCCAGATCCAGGGTACCTATAATTCACCCCTCCACTTT.

The J gene is TRBJ1-5, the V gene TRBV3-1; 7 nucleotides match TRBD1. CDR1 is LGHDT, CDR2 YNNKEL, per germline (reference sequence). J gave up 4 bases and V 1 base, and 4 bases lay outside the gene matches. The CDR3 loop spans 15 amino acids. The CDR3 here is CASSQGTGLNQPQHF. CDR3 in DNA: TGTGCCAGCAGCCAAGGGACAGGCCTAAATCAGCCCCAGCATTTT.

This clonotype was seen many times. The chain employs TRBV2 and TRBJ1-2; TRBD1 agrees at 7 bases. Germline-derived CDR1 and CDR2 are SNHLY and FYNNEI. Germline trimming cut 6 bases from V and 2 bases from J; bases unmatched to any gene: 12. The CDR3 has 16 residues. This chain's CDR3 is CASRPQGVVLNYGYTF. DNA of the CDR3: TGTGCCAGCAGACCGCAGGGGGTCGTGCTGAACTATGGCTACACCTTC.

On this clonotype itself: A much larger clone differs from this one at a single base, so this may be a read error. The V call is TRBV2, the J call TRBJ1-6; a possible D gene is TRBD1 (6 bases). Germline values: CDR1 SNHLY, CDR2 FYNNEI. This CDR3 has 13 amino acids. CDR3: CTSSGGVNSPLHF. The CDR3 DNA is TGTACCAGCAGTGGGGGCGTGAATTCACCCCTCCACTTT.

This clonotype was detected a few times. This chain joins TRBV2 and TRBJ1-1, with 7 bases aligning to TRBD1. Unmatched junction bases numbered 14, after V lost 8 bases and J lost 5 bases. The germline gives CDR1 SNHLY, CDR2 FYNNEI. The CDR3 is made up of 15 amino acids. CDR3 sequence reads: CASLIPGGIGTEAFF. The CDR3 bases are TGTGCCAGCCTAATACCAGGGGGAATTGGGACTGAAGCTTTCTTT.

V gene TRBV5-4 combines with J gene TRBJ1-1; D is uncertain. Per germline, CDR1 SGHNT and CDR2 YYREEE (reference sequence). Trimming shortened V by 4 bases and J by 5 bases, and 15 bases separated the two germline ends. The CDR3 has 14 residues. The CDR3, as DNA: TGTGCCAGCAGCCGTAGTACGGTCGGTACTGAAGCTTTCTTT. This encodes CASSRSTVGTEAFF.

The chain links TRBV6-4 to TRBJ1-1; no clear D gene. Germline CDR1 and CDR2: MRHNA and SNTAGT. The CDR3 contains 14 residues. V was cut by 3 bases and J by 4 bases, with 12 bases left in between. CDR3 protein: CASSDSGFGTEAFF. The CDR3 DNA reads as TGTGCCAGCAGTGATTCGGGTTTTGGCACTGAAGCTTTCTTT.

In its sample, this clonotype was seen a few times. This chain connects TRBV20-1 to TRBJ1-1, with 11 bases identical to TRBD1. The J segment lost 6 bases and the V segment lost 4 bases, leaving 7 bases of the junction unmatched. There are 14 residues in the CDR3. Germline V gene data show CDR1 as DFQATT and CDR2 as SNEGSKA (reference sequence). The CDR3, as DNA: TGCAGTGCTAAGCGGACAGGGGGCTGGTCTGAAGCTTTCTTT. Translated, it gives CSAKRTGGWSEAFF.

This clonotype was seen only a few times. The chain combines TRBV2 with TRBJ1-5, with a weak D call TRBD1 (5 bases). CDR1 is SNHLY and CDR2 is FYNNEI in the germline V gene. Trimming left V 5 bases short and J 4 bases short, with 9 bases between. The CDR3 has 13 amino acids. CDR3 region: CASSRDGNQPQHF. CDR3 in DNA: TGTGCCAGCAGTCGGGACGGGAATCAGCCCCAGCATTTT.

This clonotype has a count of ten or more. V is TRBV12-3 or TRBV12-4 and J is TRBJ2-7, with D perhaps matching TRBD1 or TRBD2 (6 bases each). V was pared by 7 bases and J by 6 bases, with 16 bases between. CDR3 size: 13 residues. The CDR3 DNA follows: TGTGCCAGCACCCCGGGGGTCAGGGGCGAGCAGTACTTC. Protein product: CASTPGVRGEQYF.

The rearrangement uses TRBV3-1 and TRBJ1-4; D remains ambiguous. The CDR3 is 13 amino acids. Germline loops: CDR1 LGHDT, CDR2 YNNKEL (reference sequence). The germline V and J ends were trimmed by 1 base and 13 bases, with 13 bases remaining between them. The chain's CDR3 is CASSQGGMGSLFF. The CDR3 DNA sequence: TGTGCCAGCAGCCAAGGAGGGATGGGGTCACTGTTTTTT.

In its sample, this clonotype was seen many times. The chain recombines TRBV7-3 with TRBJ1-1; no firm D call. Germline lookup yields CDR1 SGHTA and CDR2 FQGTGA. The CDR3 loop spans 13 amino acids. Trimming pared 5 bases from V and 7 bases from J, leaving 14 bases between. CDR3 in DNA: TGTGCCAGCAGCCCCGGTGGGGTCGGTGAAGCTTTCTTT. Its translation is CASSPGGVGEAFF.

The J gene is TRBJ2-2, the V gene TRBV11-1, with 8 nucleotides matching TRBD2. Looked up from germline, CDR1 is SGHAT and CDR2 is FQDESV (reference sequence). Trimming took 2 bases from V and 7 from J; bases not matched to a gene: 9. This CDR3 contains 16 residues. CDR3 bases: TGTGCCAGCAGCTTATCACAGGCTAGCGGGCGCGGGGAGCTGTTTTTT. Translated, it gives CASSLSQASGRGELFF.

This clonotype has more than one count but fewer than ten. The CDR3 bases are TGTGCCAGCTCACCTTCCTTGAACACTGAAGCTTTCTTT. Translating it yields CASSPSLNTEAFF. J is TRBJ1-1 and V is TRBV18; no clear D gene. V dropped 3 bases and J dropped 0 bases, with 5 bases sitting between them. The CDR3 length is 13 residues. Germline V lookup: CDR1 KGHSH, CDR2 LQKENI.

This clonotype showed up just a few times. This chain uses TRBV12-3 or TRBV12-4 with TRBJ1-5; D is ambiguous. This CDR3 spans 12 amino acids. Trimming pared 4 bases from V and 0 bases from J, leaving 1 base between. As DNA, the CDR3 is TGTGCCAGCAGTTATAGCAATCAGCCCCAGCATTTT. Its translation is CASSYSNQPQHF.

This clonotype was counted between two and nine times. The chain carries TRBV29-1 and TRBJ1-1; D remains unclear. Per the germline V gene, CDR1 is SQVTM and CDR2 is ANQGSEA. Trimming left V 4 bases short and J 1 base short, with 7 bases between. This CDR3 is built from 12 residues. CDR3 region: CSVVEPNTEAFF. The CDR3 DNA follows: TGCAGCGTTGTTGAGCCGAACACTGAAGCTTTCTTT.

This clonotype has only a few counts. The chain is built from TRBV9 and TRBJ1-1; TRBD1 aligns across 9 bases. CDR1 is SGDLS and CDR2 is YYNGEE in the germline V gene. This CDR3 comprises 12 residues. Trimming removed 3 bases from V and 11 bases from J; junction bases left unmatched: 5. In DNA, the CDR3 is TGTGCCAGCAGCGCACAGGGGGCAGGGGCTTTCTTT. Protein: CASSAQGAGAFF.

The chain joins TRBV5-6 to TRBJ1-1; 7 nucleotides match TRBD1. CDR3 length: 12 amino acids. V dropped 4 bases and J dropped 10; count of bases not matched to a gene: 7. From germline, CDR1 is SGHDT and CDR2 YYEEEE. The CDR3 nucleotides are TGTGCCAGCAGCAAACGACAGGGTTCAGCTTTCTTT. This gives the protein CASSKRQGSAFF.

There are many counts of this clonotype. The rearrangement links TRBV7-3 to TRBJ1-1, with unresolved D. This CDR3 is 13 amino acids long. V dropped 4 bases and J dropped 0 bases, with 6 bases sitting between them. Looked up from germline, CDR1 is SGHTA and CDR2 is FQGTGA. The CDR3: CASSSQMNTEAFF. Written as DNA, the CDR3 is TGTGCCAGCAGCTCGCAGATGAACACTGAAGCTTTCTTT.

The chain joins TRBV12-3 or TRBV12-4 to TRBJ2-6, with D perhaps TRBD1 (5 bases). The CDR3 spans 16 residues. V was cut by 4 bases and J by 0 bases, with 10 bases left in between. The CDR3 DNA is TGTGCCAGCAGTTCCAACAGGTTCTCTGGGGCCAACGTCCTGACTTTC. This codes for CASSSNRFSGANVLTF.

J is TRBJ1-3 and V is TRBV29-1; D possibly corresponds to TRBD1 (6 bases). With 7 bases removed from V and 4 bases from J, the gap between germline ends came to 14 bases. Per germline, CDR1 SQVTM and CDR2 ANQGSEA. There are 13 residues in the CDR3. For the CDR3, the DNA is TGCAGCGCCAAAGGGGGGTCCGGAAACACCATATATTTT. Protein product: CSAKGGSGNTIYF.